The 8 T cell receptor beta chains reported below all come from one sample, sequenced in a study of cytomegalovirus exposure and HLA in healthy donors. PCR used 60 Vbeta primers and 13 Jbeta primers. Libraries were prepared by immunoSEQ multiplex PCR; TCRdb keeps only in-frame clonotypes and omits some of them. The sample holds roughly 180,000 clones, roughly 85% seen once. Material: PBMCs. Source of these receptors: a man between 18 and 35 years old in good health and CMV-seropositive.

Turning to this clone: The junction and the germline gene differ at one end; a read error may be behind it. The V call is TRBV9, the J call TRBJ2-5, with unresolved D. The CDR3 covers 12 residues. Germline V CDR1 and CDR2: SGDLS, YYNGEE. This CDR3 reads CASSPRLETQYF. The CDR3 DNA reads TGTGCCAGCAGCCCACGGTTGGAGACGCAGTACTTC. The complete variable domain, with remaining parts taken from reference TRBV9 and TRBJ2-5, reads DSGVTQTPKHLITATGQRVTLRCSPRSGDLSVYWYQQSLDQGLQFLIQYYNGEERAKGNILERFSAQQFPDLHSELNLSSLELGDSALYFCASSPRLETQYFGPGTRLLVL.

The J gene is TRBJ1-4, the V gene TRBV10-3; D unclear. The V and J ends lost 0 bases and 10 bases respectively, with 9 bases between them. The CDR3 sequence is 13 residues long. The germline V gene has CDR1 ENHRY and CDR2 SYGVKD. The CDR3 DNA follows: TGTGCCATCAGTGAGTCGGCAGGAAGAAAACTGTTTTTT. Translated: CAISESAGRKLFF.

This chain joins TRBV9 and TRBJ2-7, with a weak D call TRBD1 (5 bases). This CDR3 comprises 14 residues. The germline CDR1 and CDR2 sequences are SGDLS and YYNGEE. V dropped 2 bases and J dropped 2 bases, with 11 bases sitting between them. Written as DNA, the CDR3 is TGTGCCAGCAGCGTGCAGGGTATGGCCTACGAGCAGTACTTC. Its protein product is CASSVQGMAYEQYF.

The chain carries TRBV5-4 and TRBJ2-1; 7 bases match TRBD1. CDR3 length equals 17 residues. The ends lost 4 bases at V and 6 bases at J; junction bases unmatched: 16. CDR1 is SGHNT, CDR2 YYREEE, per germline (reference sequence). In nucleotides, the CDR3 is TGTGCCAGCAGCCCTCCTAACAGGGGTTGGGGGACCAATGAGCAGTTCTTC. It specifies CASSPPNRGWGTNEQFF.

The CDR3 sequence: CASSQGTGYQETQYF. CDR3 bases: TGCGCCAGCAGCCAAGGGACAGGGTATCAAGAGACCCAGTACTTC. This chain joins TRBV4-1 and TRBJ2-5; 8 bases align to TRBD1. The germline V gene encodes CDR1 MGHRA and CDR2 YSYEKL. The CDR3 is 15 residues long. Germline trimming cut 1 base from V and 2 bases from J; bases unmatched to any gene: 3.

The chain uses TRBV5-4 and TRBJ1-1; D gene uncertain. The CDR3 consists of 14 residues. The germline gives CDR1 SGHNT, CDR2 YYREEE (reference sequence). The V gene lost 4 bases and the J gene lost 1 base, with 11 bases spanning the gap. The CDR3 reads CASSLRAANTEAFF. The CDR3 DNA sequence: TGTGCCAGCAGCCTCCGAGCGGCGAACACTGAAGCTTTCTTT.

This sequence joins TRBV29-1 and TRBJ2-5, with unresolved D. The last part of the DNA fits TRBJ2-7 better; the J call may be wrong. CDR1 is SQVTM and CDR2 is ANQGSEA in the germline V gene. CDR3 size: 11 residues. The CDR3 region has the DNA TGCAGCGTGGAATCCACCTACGAGCAGTACTTC. This sequence encodes CSVESTYEQYF.

The chain employs TRBV30 and TRBJ2-2; D is possibly TRBD2 (7 bases). Germline V gene sequence: CDR1 GTSNPN, CDR2 SVGIG (reference sequence). V gave up 8 bases and J gave up 6 bases, with 19 bases separating them. This CDR3 region has 14 residues. DNA for the CDR3: TGTGCCGGAAAAAAACGGGGGGCCGCCGGGGAGCTGTTTTTT. Translation gives CAGKKRGAAGELFF.